This T cell receptor (beta chain) was obtained from a study of blood T cells in healthy people across ages. This clonotype occurred a few times. Together with a sample-barcoded 5' primer, a J-beta primer mix was included in a second PCR lasting about 7 to 11 cycles. TCRdb passed the 5' RACE reads through MiXCR, listing each CDR3 protein once. In the table there are roughly 800,000 distinct CDR3 sequences, 20% to 25% of which are singletons. Trimming removed 1 base from V and 5 bases from J, with 11 bases in between. CDR3 length equals 14 residues. These data were likewise used in another study, on T cells of mothers and their children. As that report states: Overlap in related mother-child pairs always slightly exceeded unrelated pairs, never significantly. The analysis detected no persistent microchimeric T cell clones.

The chain recombines TRBV12-3 or TRBV12-4 with TRBJ1-1, with a tentative D call TRBD1 (5 bases). Sequencing was done on a sample of blood. This sequence originates from a boy between 5 and 17 years old in good health. The CDR3 region is CASSLGGGLTEAFF. CDR3 DNA: TGTGCCAGCAGTTTAGGGGGCGGGTTGACTGAAGCTTTCTTT.